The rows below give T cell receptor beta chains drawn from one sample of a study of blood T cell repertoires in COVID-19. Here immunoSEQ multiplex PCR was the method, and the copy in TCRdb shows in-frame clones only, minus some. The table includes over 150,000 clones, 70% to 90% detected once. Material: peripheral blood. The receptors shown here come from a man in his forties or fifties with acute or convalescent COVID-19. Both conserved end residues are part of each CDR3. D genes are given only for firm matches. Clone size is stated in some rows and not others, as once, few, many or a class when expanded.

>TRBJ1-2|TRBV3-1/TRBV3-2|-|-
CASSRSWQMGQGRLTAYGYTF
TGTGCCAGCAGCCGAAGCTGGCAAATGGGGCAGGGGCGCTTAACCGCCTATGGCTACACCTTC
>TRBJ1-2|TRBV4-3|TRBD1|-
CASSPLQGGVYGYTF
TGCGCCAGCAGCCCCCTCCAAGGGGGCGTCTATGGCTACACCTTC
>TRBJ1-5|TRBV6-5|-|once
CASRTGRNQPQHF
TGTGCCAGCAGAACAGGACGGAATCAGCCCCAGCATTTT
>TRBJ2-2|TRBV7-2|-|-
CASSLIRGTGELFF
TGTGCCAGCAGCTTAATCCGGGGGACCGGGGAGCTGTTTTTT
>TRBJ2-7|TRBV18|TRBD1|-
CASSPRDRTYEQYF
TGTGCCAGCTCACCTCGGGACAGGACCTACGAGCAGTACTTC
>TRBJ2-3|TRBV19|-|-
CASSGGRTDTQYF
TGTGCCAGTAGCGGGGGACGCACAGATACGCAGTATTTT
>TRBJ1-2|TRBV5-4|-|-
CASRRDMNPPKDDYTF
TGTGCCAGCAGGAGGGACATGAACCCGCCGAAGGATGACTACACCTTC
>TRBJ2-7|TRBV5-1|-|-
CASSLGYSSHEQYF
TGCGCCAGCAGCTTGGGTTACAGTTCCCACGAGCAGTACTTC
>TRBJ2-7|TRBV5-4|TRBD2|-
CASSPPGRGGYEQYF
TGTGCCAGCAGCCCCCCCGGGCGGGGGGGGTACGAGCAGTACTTC
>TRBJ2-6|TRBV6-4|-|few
CASSDTSSGANVLTF
TGTGCCAGCAGTGACACTAGCTCTGGGGCCAACGTCCTGACTTTC
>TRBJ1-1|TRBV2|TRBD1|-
CASSSGQANTEAFF
TGTGCCAGCAGTTCGGGACAGGCGAACACTGAAGCTTTCTTT
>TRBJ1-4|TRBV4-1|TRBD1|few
CASSRPDRESEKLFF
TGCGCCAGCAGCCGCCCGGACAGGGAAAGTGAAAAACTGTTTTTT
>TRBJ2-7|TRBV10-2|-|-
CASSVNSYEQYF
TGCGCCAGCAGTGTTAACTCCTACGAGCAGTACTTC
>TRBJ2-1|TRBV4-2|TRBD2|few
CASSQEGAGGGNEQFF
TGTGCCAGCAGCCAAGAGGGAGCGGGGGGTGGCAATGAGCAGTTCTTC
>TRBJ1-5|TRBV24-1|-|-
CANSTEAGSDNIRGNQPQHF
TGTGCCAACTCTACGGAGGCCGGGAGTGATAATATTCGTGGCAATCAGCCCCAGCATTTT
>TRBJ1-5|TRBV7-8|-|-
CASSLEGMGSNQPQHF
TGTGCCAGCAGCTTAGAGGGGATGGGTAGCAATCAGCCCCAGCATTTT
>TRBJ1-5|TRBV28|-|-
CASSAVGGGNQPQHF
TGTGCCAGCAGCGCCGTAGGGGGAGGCAATCAGCCCCAGCATTTT
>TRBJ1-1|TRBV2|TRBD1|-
CASTGTVMNTEAFF
TGTGCCAGCACCGGGACAGTCATGAACACTGAAGCTTTCTTT
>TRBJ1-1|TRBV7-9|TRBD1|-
CASSRDRENTEAFF
TGTGCCAGCAGCCGCGACAGGGAGAACACTGAAGCTTTCTTT
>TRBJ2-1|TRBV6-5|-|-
CASSYRAGSYNEQFF
TGTGCCAGCAGTTACAGGGCGGGGTCTTACAATGAGCAGTTCTTC
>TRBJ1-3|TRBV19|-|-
CASSISSGNTIYF
TGTGCCAGTAGTATATCATCCGGAAACACCATATATTTT
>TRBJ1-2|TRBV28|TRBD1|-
CASSLAPGQGARNGYTF
TGTGCCAGCAGTTTAGCGCCGGGACAGGGGGCGAGGAATGGCTACACCTTC
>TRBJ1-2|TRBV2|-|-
CASSELSSRVVYGYTF
TGTGCCAGCAGTGAATTAAGCTCTCGAGTGGTCTATGGCTACACCTTC
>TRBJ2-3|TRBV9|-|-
CASSVASEGTDTQYF
TGTGCCAGCAGCGTAGCTAGTGAGGGCACAGATACGCAGTATTTT
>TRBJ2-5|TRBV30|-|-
CAWSLDRSETQYF
TGTGCCTGGAGTCTAGACAGGTCAGAGACCCAGTACTTC
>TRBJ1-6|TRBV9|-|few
CASGGTGKSSPLHF
TGTGCCAGCGGGGGAACAGGGAAGTCTTCACCCCTCCACTTT
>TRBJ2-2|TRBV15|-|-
CATSRDLRSGGELFF
TGTGCCACCAGCAGAGATTTGAGGTCTGGCGGGGAGCTGTTTTTT
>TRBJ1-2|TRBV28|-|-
CASSRRGRVGYGYTF
TGTGCCAGCAGCCGGCGGGGGCGGGTAGGATATGGCTACACCTTC
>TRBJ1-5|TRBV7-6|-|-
CASSSEGGNSNQPQHF
TGTGCCAGCAGCTCGGAGGGTGGGAATAGCAATCAGCCCCAGCATTTT
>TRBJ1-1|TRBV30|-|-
CARTVALNTEAFF
TGTGCCAGAACCGTAGCCCTGAACACTGAAGCTTTCTTT
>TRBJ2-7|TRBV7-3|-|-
CASSLGRGSSYEQYF
TGTGCCAGCAGCTTAGGGAGGGGGTCCTCCTACGAGCAGTACTTC
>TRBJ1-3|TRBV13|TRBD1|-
CASRRQGGNTIYF
TGTGCCAGCAGGAGACAGGGCGGAAACACCATATATTTT
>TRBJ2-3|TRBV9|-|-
CASSELAGTANTDTQYF
TGTGCCAGCAGCGAACTGGCGGGTACTGCTAACACAGATACGCAGTATTTT
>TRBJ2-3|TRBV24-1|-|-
CATSGRTSTDTQYF
TGTGCCACCAGTGGTAGAACTAGCACAGATACGCAGTATTTT
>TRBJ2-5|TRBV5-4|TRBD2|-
CASSSGLAGPRGYQETQYF
TGTGCCAGCAGCTCGGGACTAGCGGGGCCCAGGGGGTACCAAGAGACCCAGTACTTC
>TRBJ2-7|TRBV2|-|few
CASSALYEQYF
TGTGCCAGCAGTGCACTCTACGAGCAGTACTTC
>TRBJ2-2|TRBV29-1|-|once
CSARTDNTNTGELFF
TGCAGCGCGCGGACAGACAATACGAACACCGGGGAGCTGTTTTTT